Below, 25 T cell receptor beta chains from the same sample are listed, as sequenced in a study of shared clonotypes between healthy human individuals. Generated by immunoSEQ multiplex PCR, the TCRdb table keeps only in-frame clones and is missing some. The sample lists more than 2,000,000 clones, over 85% occurring once. The sample taken for sequencing was naive CD4+ T cells sorted from blood. The sample's subset: CD45RA+ positively selected. The receptors come from a man younger than 35 in good health.

The CDR3 reads CASSLGDRRVEQYF. For the CDR3, the DNA is TGTGCCAGCAGCTTGGGGGACAGACGAGTCGAGCAGTACTTC. The chain links TRBV5-6 to TRBJ2-5, with TRBD1 matching over 7 bases. The DNA end lines up better with TRBJ2-7; the J call may be wrong. Germline V gives CDR1 SGHDT, CDR2 YYEEEE. CDR3 length: 14 amino acids.

This clone was observed once. This rearrangement joins TRBV4-3 to TRBJ2-1; D not certain. The V end was cut by 0 bases, the J end by 2 bases, with 8 bases between. The CDR3 runs to 15 residues. CDR1 is LGHNA, CDR2 YSLEER, per germline. The CDR3 sequence: CASSQDMGTYNEQFF. The CDR3, as DNA: TGCGCCAGCAGCCAAGATATGGGGACCTACAATGAGCAGTTCTTC.

The chain uses TRBV28 and TRBJ1-1; D is undetermined. The CDR3 has 15 residues. CDR1 is MDHEN and CDR2 is SYDVKM in the germline V gene. The ends were cut back, 6 bases at V and 4 bases at J, with 18 bases in the middle. CDR3 bases: TGTGCCAGCAGGCCCCCGGGAAGGGATCGCACTGAAGCTTTCTTT. It translates to CASRPPGRDRTEAFF. Drawing the rest from reference TRBV28 and TRBJ1-1, the complete variable domain is DVKVTQSSRYLVKRTGEKVFLECVQDMDHENMFWYRQDPGLGLRLIYFSYDVKMKEKGDIPEGYSVSREKKERFSLILESASTNQTSMYLCASRPPGRDRTEAFFGQGTRLTVV.

This clone was counted once. This chain joins TRBV28 and TRBJ1-2; 9 nucleotides agree with TRBD1. The V segment lost 3 bases and the J segment 4 bases; nucleotides outside the gene matches: 15. The CDR3 sequence is 18 residues long. Germline V gene sequence: CDR1 MDHEN, CDR2 SYDVKM. This CDR3 reads CASSFLTPGTGSIYGYTF. The DNA of the CDR3 is TGTGCCAGCAGTTTCCTGACCCCCGGGACAGGGTCTATCTATGGCTACACCTTC.

J is TRBJ1-1 and V is TRBV27; possible D gene TRBD1, 6 bases. V gave up 2 bases and J gave up 4 bases, with 17 bases separating them. CDR1 MNHEY and CDR2 SMNVEV come from the germline V gene (reference sequence). The length of the CDR3 is 16 residues. DNA for the CDR3: TGTGCCAGCAGTTTAGGTATTACGGGGGGCAGCACTGAAGCTTTCTTT. It codes for CASSLGITGGSTEAFF.

The chain combines TRBV25-1 with TRBJ2-3, with 8 bases identical to TRBD2. Germline assignment: CDR1 MGHDK and CDR2 SYGVNS. V trimming: 4 bases; J trimming: 6 bases; junction bases outside the gene matches: 3. CDR3 length: 13 residues. Here the CDR3 reads CASSAPGGDTQYF. CDR3 nucleotide sequence: TGTGCCAGCAGTGCCCCGGGAGGGGATACGCAGTATTTT.

The sample holds one count of this clone. The J gene is TRBJ2-2, the V gene TRBV5-4, with 7 bases aligning to TRBD2. CDR3 length: 16 amino acids. Germline trimming cut 4 bases from V and 6 bases from J; bases unmatched to any gene: 12. Germline CDR1 reads SGHNT; CDR2 reads YYREEE (reference sequence). The CDR3 sequence is CASSGVIGGGSGELFF. The DNA for the CDR3 is TGTGCCAGCAGCGGCGTGATTGGCGGGGGTTCCGGGGAGCTGTTTTTT.

The chain has TRBV6-1 and TRBJ2-5; D perhaps matches TRBD2 (5 bases). The CDR3 has 15 amino acids. Per the germline V gene, CDR1 is MNHNS and CDR2 is SASEGT. The V gene lost 8 bases and the J gene lost 4 bases, with 20 bases spanning the gap. CDR3 in DNA: TGTGCCAGCCCTATCCGGACGGGGAAGGGAGAGACCCAGTACTTC. It translates to CASPIRTGKGETQYF.

The genes are TRBV30 and TRBJ2-5; 12 bases map to TRBD2. Germline trimming cut 3 bases from V and 5 bases from J; bases unmatched to any gene: 10. CDR1 GTSNPN and CDR2 SVGIG come from the germline V gene (reference sequence). The CDR3 sequence is 16 residues long. Written as DNA, the CDR3 is TGTGCCTGGAGCGGGACTAGCGGGTTTCATAGGGAGACCCAGTACTTC. Encoded protein: CAWSGTSGFHRETQYF.

Details on this clone: Other DNA sequences in this specimen translate into the identical CDR3. V is TRBV27 and J is TRBJ2-7; D may correspond to TRBD1 or TRBD2 (5 bases each). Trimming left V 2 bases short and J 2 bases short, with 10 bases between. The CDR3 is 14 residues long. Looked up from germline, CDR1 is MNHEY and CDR2 is SMNVEV (reference sequence). CDR3 DNA: TGTGCCAGCAGTTTAGAGGGGACCGCCTACGAGCAGTACTTC. It is translated as CASSLEGTAYEQYF.

V is TRBV10-1 and J is TRBJ2-5; TRBD2 agrees at 7 bases. Germline lookup yields CDR1 WNHNN and CDR2 SYGVQD (reference sequence). V shed 3 bases, J shed 4 bases, and the junction held 20 bases outside the gene matches. The CDR3 length is 19 residues. The CDR3 loop is CASSDHNQPFSGWVETQYF. CDR3 coding DNA: TGCGCCAGCAGTGACCACAACCAGCCTTTTAGCGGGTGGGTAGAGACCCAGTACTTC.

The chain combines TRBV30 with TRBJ1-1; D is unclear. Trimming removed 4 bases from V and 3 bases from J, with 12 bases in between. The CDR3 loop spans 13 amino acids. The germline V gene encodes CDR1 GTSNPN and CDR2 SVGIG (reference sequence). The DNA for the CDR3 is TGTGCCTGGATGGGCAGGAGGGACACTGAAGCTTTCTTT. As protein: CAWMGRRDTEAFF.

This clone was detected once. The chain combines TRBV29-1 with TRBJ2-1, with 12 nucleotides matching TRBD2. This CDR3 has 16 amino acids. From germline, CDR1 is SQVTM and CDR2 ANQGSEA. Germline trimming cut 5 bases from V and 4 bases from J; bases unmatched to any gene: 9. DNA of the CDR3: TGCAGCGTTTGTGGACTAGCGGGGAAACTATACAATGAGCAGTTCTTC. It yields the protein CSVCGLAGKLYNEQFF.

This chain uses TRBV7-9 with TRBJ1-1; D may be TRBD1 (5 bases). The CDR3 consists of 16 residues. V dropped 1 base and J dropped 1 base, with 13 bases sitting between them. The germline V gene encodes CDR1 SEHNR and CDR2 FQNEAQ (reference sequence). CDR3 coding DNA: TGTGCCAGCAGCTTAGGCCGGGACCGAAGGAACACTGAAGCTTTCTTT. It specifies CASSLGRDRRNTEAFF. Combining the CDR3 with reference TRBV7-9 and TRBJ1-1 gives the whole variable domain DTGVSQNPRHKITKRGQNVTFRCDPISEHNRLYWYRQTLGQGPEFLTYFQNEAQLEKSRLLSDRFSAERPKGSFSTLEIQRTEQGDSAMYLCASSLGRDRRNTEAFFGQGTRLTVV.

The chain uses TRBV7-9 and TRBJ2-7; 12 nucleotides match TRBD1. Germline V gene data show CDR1 as SEHNR and CDR2 as FQNEAQ (reference sequence). J lost 4 bases, V lost 5 bases, and 6 bases had no gene match. The CDR3 has 15 amino acids. The CDR3 nucleotides read TGTGCCAGCAGCACCGGGGACAGGGGGCGGTACGAGCAGTACTTC. Residues: CASSTGDRGRYEQYF.

The gene calls are TRBV19 and TRBJ1-3, with 9 bases identical to TRBD1. Germline CDR1 reads LNHDA; CDR2 reads SQIVND (reference sequence). The CDR3 covers 18 residues. V gave up 7 bases and J gave up 0 bases; unmatched junction bases: 13. CDR3 in amino acids: CASTTGGLFFNSGNTIYF. For the CDR3, the DNA is TGTGCCAGTACTACAGGGGGCCTATTCTTTAACTCTGGAAACACCATATATTTT. The variable domain in full, with the rest retrieved from reference TRBV19 and TRBJ1-3, is DGGITQSPKYLFRKEGQNVTLSCEQNLNHDAMYWYRQDPGQGLRLIYYSQIVNDFQKGDIAEGYSVSREKKESFPLTVTSAQKNPTAFYLCASTTGGLFFNSGNTIYFGEGSWLTVV.

This clone was seen a single time. The rearrangement links TRBV5-1 to TRBJ2-2, with TRBD2 identical over 7 bases. Germline CDR1 is SGHRS and CDR2 is YFSETQ. The CDR3 is made up of 15 amino acids. V trimming: 0 bases; J trimming: 6 bases; junction bases outside the gene matches: 5. The CDR3 here is CASSLGTSSSGELFF. Written as DNA, the CDR3 is TGCGCCAGCAGCTTGGGGACTAGTTCTTCCGGGGAGCTGTTTTTT.

The chain carries TRBV7-9 and TRBJ1-4; possibly TRBD1 for D (6 bases). Trimming pared 5 bases from V and 5 bases from J, leaving 12 bases between. The germline V gene has CDR1 SEHNR and CDR2 FQNEAQ (reference sequence). The CDR3 runs 14 residues. The CDR3 DNA reads as TGTGCCAGCAGCGCCAGGGGCGGGAATGAAAAACTGTTTTTT. Protein product: CASSARGGNEKLFF.

This sequence joins TRBV7-9 and TRBJ1-5; 7 nucleotides line up with TRBD1. V shed 7 bases, J shed 7 bases, and the junction held 4 bases outside the gene matches. The CDR3 is 12 amino acids. The germline V gene encodes CDR1 SEHNR and CDR2 FQNEAQ (reference sequence). CDR3 nucleotide sequence: TGTGCCAGCACCGCAGGGGGACAGCCCCAGCATTTT. Translating it yields CASTAGGQPQHF. The full variable domain, in which reference TRBV7-9 and TRBJ1-5 provide the parts outside the CDR3, is DTGVSQNPRHKITKRGQNVTFRCDPISEHNRLYWYRQTLGQGPEFLTYFQNEAQLEKSRLLSDRFSAERPKGSFSTLEIQRTEQGDSAMYLCASTAGGQPQHFGDGTRLSIL.

The genes are TRBV4-2 and TRBJ2-7; TRBD1 aligns across 7 bases. CDR1 is LGHNA, CDR2 YNFKEQ, per germline. The CDR3 is 15 residues long. Germline trimming cut 4 bases from V and 5 bases from J; bases unmatched to any gene: 11. CDR3 amino acids: CASSRRQGAFDEQYF. The DNA for the CDR3 is TGTGCCAGCAGCCGAAGACAGGGCGCATTCGACGAGCAGTACTTC.

The chain has TRBV15 and TRBJ1-5; D is unresolved. Per the germline V gene, CDR1 is LNHNV and CDR2 is YYDKDF (reference sequence). V was trimmed by 8 bases and J by 9 bases, leaving 17 bases between them. The CDR3 contains 13 residues. The CDR3 here is CATGQQSTSPQHF. For the CDR3, the DNA is TGTGCCACCGGGCAGCAATCCACTTCGCCCCAGCATTTT. Based on the CDR3 plus reference TRBV15 and TRBJ1-5, the full variable domain is DAMVIQNPRYQVTQFGKPVTLSCSQTLNHNVMYWYQQKSSQAPKLLFHYYDKDFNNEADTPDNFQSRRPNTSFCFLDIRSPGLGDTAMYLCATGQQSTSPQHFGDGTRLSIL.

The rearrangement uses TRBV6-5 and TRBJ2-2; the D is unclear. Germline V CDR1 and CDR2: MNHEY, SVGAGI. Between the trimmed V and J ends, which lost 8 bases and 2 bases, there was a span of 9 bases. The length of the CDR3 is 13 residues. CDR3 nucleotide sequence: TGTGCCAGCCTGGACGGAAACACCGGGGAGCTGTTTTTT. It yields the protein CASLDGNTGELFF.

V is TRBV30 and J is TRBJ2-2; no clear D gene. V lost 8 bases, J lost 1 base, and 11 bases lay in between. This CDR3 contains 13 residues. CDR1 and CDR2 from the germline V gene are GTSNPN and SVGIG (reference sequence). The CDR3 coding sequence is TGTGCCCATCAGGCAGGGAACACCGGGGAGCTGTTTTTT. It is translated as CAHQAGNTGELFF.

The chain is built from TRBV5-1 and TRBJ1-4, with D maybe TRBD1 (5 bases). This CDR3 contains 13 residues. The V end lost 7 bases, the J end lost 8 bases, and 15 bases lay between the germline ends. Germline values: CDR1 SGHRS, CDR2 YFSETQ. CDR3 residues: CASRRRSGEKLFF. The CDR3 region has the DNA TGCGCCAGCCGCCGCAGGTCAGGGGAAAAACTGTTTTTT.

This clone was seen just once. The chain couples TRBV14 to TRBJ2-3; D gene unclear. This CDR3 has 12 residues. V lost 1 base and J 4 bases, leaving 3 bases between the germline ends. Germline assignment: CDR1 SGHDN and CDR2 FVKESK. CDR3 region: CASSQVPDTQYF. CDR3 bases: TGTGCCAGCAGCCAAGTACCAGATACGCAGTATTTT.